This T cell receptor (beta chain) was sequenced for a study of CD8 T cells in Susac syndrome. Study at large: At the time their blood was drawn, patients with Susac syndrome were either therapy-naive, on corticosteroids (with some of them also receiving intravenous immunoglobulin), or on intravenous immunoglobulin alone. Overall study findings and caveats: None of the CD4+ T cell repertoires in Susac syndrome showed clonal expansion.

Worth noting for this clonotype: Its cognate antigen is unknown.

The RNA input was 0.5 to 1 ug, and it was reverse transcribed with random hexamers. Amplification of TCR beta CDR3 across 54 Vbeta and 13 Jbeta was performed with immunoSEQ multiplex PCR. One entry per CDR3 protein results from TCRdb running MiXCR on the immunoSEQ multiplex PCR reads. The table lists over 140,000 distinct CDR3 sequences, about 95% of them singletons. Between the trimmed V and J ends, which lost 5 bases and 5 bases, there was a span of 16 bases. Germline V gene data show CDR1 as SGHTA and CDR2 as FQGTGA. The CDR3 sequence is 14 residues long. While CD8+ and CD4+ T cells were isolated negatively, TEMRA cells were enriched by FACS.

This sequence originates from a human donor with Susac syndrome. The chain couples TRBV7-3 to TRBJ2-7, with D possibly called TRBD1 or TRBD2 (5 bases each). The sequenced sample consisted of CD4+ T cells from PBMCs. CDR3 loop: CASSPGTALDEQYF. The CDR3 nucleotides read TGTGCCAGCAGCCCCGGGACGGCCCTTGACGAGCAGTACTTC.